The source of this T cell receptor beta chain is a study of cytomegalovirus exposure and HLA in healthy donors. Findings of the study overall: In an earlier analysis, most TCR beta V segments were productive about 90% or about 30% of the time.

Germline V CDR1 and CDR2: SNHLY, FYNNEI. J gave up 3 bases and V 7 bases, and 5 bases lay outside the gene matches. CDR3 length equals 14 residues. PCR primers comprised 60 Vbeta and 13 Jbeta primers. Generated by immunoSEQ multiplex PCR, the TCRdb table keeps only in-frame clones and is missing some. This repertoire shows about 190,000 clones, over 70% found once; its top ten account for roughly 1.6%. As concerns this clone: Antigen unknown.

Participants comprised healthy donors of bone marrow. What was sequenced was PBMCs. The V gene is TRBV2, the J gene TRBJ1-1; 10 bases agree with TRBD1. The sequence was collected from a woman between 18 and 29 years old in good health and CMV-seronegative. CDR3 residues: CASTPTGGDTEAFF. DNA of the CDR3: TGTGCCAGCACGCCGACAGGGGGCGACACTGAAGCTTTCTTT.